What follows are 27 T cell receptor beta chains derived from one specimen sequenced in a study of beta chain features in type 1 diabetes (dated by TCRdb to 2016 to 2018). Preparation of the library involved the immunoSEQ multiplex PCR assay. The entire amount of isolated RNA was reverse transcribed using the High Capacity cDNA Reverse Transcription Kit, so the sequenced TCRB transcripts were expressed ones. What TCRdb holds here is the immuneACCESS table cut down to in-frame rearrangements. Part of the clones is not present; checked against another copy, under half of the missing clones reflect an unresolved V gene, and the others are unexplained. The sample table records 900,000 or so clones; roughly 17% of these occur just once. 0.023% of the sample is in the top ten clones. The specimen sequenced was naive CD4+ T cells from blood. The cell subset or site label, as the study defines it: true naive CD4+ T cells. The receptors derive from a woman aged 18-29 years in good health.

The genes are TRBV5-1 and TRBJ2-5, with D perhaps being TRBD1 or TRBD2 (5 bases each). The CDR3 extends over 14 amino acids. Trimming took 2 bases from V and 5 from J, leaving 13 bases between them. The germline CDR1 and CDR2 sequences are SGHRS and YFSETQ. The CDR3 here is CASSFRDRRETQYF. CDR3 nucleotide sequence: TGCGCCAGCAGCTTCAGGGACCGCAGGGAGACCCAGTACTTC.

This clone was observed a handful of times. The V gene is TRBV25-1, the J gene TRBJ1-1, with 8 bases aligning to TRBD1. CDR1 and CDR2 (germline): MGHDK, SYGVNS. The CDR3 contains 15 residues. Trimming took 4 bases from V and 1 from J; bases not matched to a gene: 5. The CDR3, as DNA: TGTGCCAGCAGTGCACCGACAGGGGCGAACACTGAAGCTTTCTTT. Its translation is CASSAPTGANTEAFF. The full variable domain, in which reference TRBV25-1 and TRBJ1-1 provide the parts outside the CDR3, is EADIYQTPRYLVIGTGKKITLECSQTMGHDKMYWYQQDPGMELHLIHYSYGVNSTEKGDLSSESTVSRIRTEHFPLTLESARPSHTSQYLCASSAPTGANTEAFFGQGTRLTVV.

V and J are TRBV7-9 and TRBJ2-7; D is perhaps TRBD1 (6 bases). Germline V gives CDR1 SEHNR, CDR2 FQNEAQ (reference sequence). V was pared by 1 base and J by 2 bases, with 12 bases between. This CDR3 comprises 15 residues. This CDR3 reads CASSLGTVPTYEQYF. Here the CDR3 DNA reads TGTGCCAGCAGCTTAGGGACAGTGCCTACCTACGAGCAGTACTTC.

CDR3 protein: CASSSSREGNEQFF. The CDR3 nucleotides read TGTGCCAGCAGTTCCTCGCGGGAGGGTAATGAGCAGTTCTTC. The chain uses TRBV28 and TRBJ2-1; TRBD2 matches at 9 bases. The ends lost 4 bases at V and 7 bases at J; junction bases unmatched: 5. Per germline, CDR1 MDHEN and CDR2 SYDVKM. The CDR3 is 14 amino acids.

This sequence joins TRBV7-9 and TRBJ2-1, with 7 bases lining up with TRBD2. The junction had 13 bases not matched to a gene; V was cut back by 4 bases and J by 10 bases. Germline assignment: CDR1 SEHNR and CDR2 FQNEAQ (reference sequence). This CDR3 region has 15 residues. Written as DNA, the CDR3 is TGTGCCAGCAGCTATAGCGGGTCCGGAGCAAAGGAGCAGTTCTTC. It translates to CASSYSGSGAKEQFF.

This clone was seen a few times. Within the sample, other DNA sequences also encode this same CDR3. This chain uses TRBV28 with TRBJ2-1; 8 bases fit TRBD2. CDR1 and CDR2 (germline): MDHEN, SYDVKM. The CDR3 contains 15 residues. The ends lost 4 bases at V and 4 bases at J; junction bases unmatched: 6. DNA for the CDR3: TGTGCCAGCAGTTCCGGGACTAGTGGGTACAATGAGCAGTTCTTC. Residues: CASSSGTSGYNEQFF.

This rearrangement joins TRBV7-3 to TRBJ2-3; maybe TRBD1 (6 bases). Germline CDR1 reads SGHTA; CDR2 reads FQGTGA. The V end lost 2 bases, the J end lost 2 bases, and 8 bases lay between the germline ends. The CDR3 contains 14 residues. The CDR3: CASSLGQNTDTQYF. CDR3 sequence (DNA): TGTGCCAGCAGCTTAGGACAGAACACAGATACGCAGTATTTT.

The CDR3 DNA sequence: TGCAGCGTGCGCGGCTTTATGGCGGGCACAGATACGCAGTATTTT. It specifies CSVRGFMAGTDTQYF. This chain connects TRBV29-1 to TRBJ2-3; D remains ambiguous. The CDR3 consists of 15 residues. The germline V gene encodes CDR1 SQVTM and CDR2 ANQGSEA. V dropped 6 bases and J dropped 1 base, with 17 bases sitting between them.

This clone has a handful of counts. The CDR3 bases are TGTGCCAGCTCACCCCTCGCGGACAGGTCTTATGGCTACACCTTC. This translates into CASSPLADRSYGYTF. This rearrangement joins TRBV18 to TRBJ1-2; 7 bases fit TRBD1. Germline-derived CDR1 and CDR2 are KGHSH and LQKENI. This CDR3 has 15 residues. The trim removed 3 bases at V and 5 bases at J, leaving 9 bases unmatched.

This clone turned up a few times. The V gene is TRBV7-3, the J gene TRBJ2-3, with D hard to call. The CDR3 loop spans 14 amino acids. Trimming took off 2 bases at V and 3 bases at J, with 9 bases between the two ends. Germline CDR1 is SGHTA and CDR2 is FQGTGA. The CDR3 reads CASSLSTGTDTQYF. CDR3 nucleotides: TGTGCCAGCAGCTTATCAACTGGGACAGATACGCAGTATTTT.

CDR3 protein: CASRKDSSQLTDTQYF. Written as DNA, the CDR3 is TGTGCCAGCAGAAAAGACTCTAGTCAACTAACAGATACGCAGTATTTT. The rearrangement links TRBV4-2 to TRBJ2-3, with D unresolved. CDR3 length equals 16 residues. V shed 6 bases and J shed 3 bases, with 19 bases lying between them. Germline CDR1 reads LGHNA; CDR2 reads YNFKEQ.

This sequence joins TRBV15 and TRBJ2-3, with a tentative D call TRBD2 (5 bases). The length of the CDR3 is 16 residues. V dropped 4 bases and J dropped 2 bases, with 16 bases sitting between them. Germline V CDR1 and CDR2: LNHNV, YYDKDF (reference sequence). The CDR3 protein is CATSNPQRSFTDTQYF. In nucleotides, the CDR3 is TGTGCCACCAGCAACCCCCAGCGGAGCTTCACAGATACGCAGTATTTT.

This rearrangement joins TRBV6-5 to TRBJ1-2, with D possibly TRBD1 on 5 matching bases. The CDR3 totals 13 residues. The germline CDR1 and CDR2 sequences are MNHEY and SVGAGI. V was cut by 8 bases and J by 4 bases, with 14 bases left in between. CDR3 amino acids: CASQNRDAYGYTF. Written as DNA, the CDR3 is TGTGCCAGCCAAAACCGGGACGCCTATGGCTACACCTTC.

A word on this clone: This sample also contains other DNA sequences that code for the same CDR3. The genes are TRBV2 and TRBJ2-5; 10 nucleotides line up with TRBD1. Germline-derived CDR1 and CDR2 are SNHLY and FYNNEI. With V trimmed by 6 bases and J by 5 bases, 0 bases remained unmatched. The length of the CDR3 is 12 residues. CDR3: CASRGQGETQYF. The CDR3 DNA reads as TGTGCCAGCAGGGGACAGGGGGAGACCCAGTACTTC.

The chain links TRBV19 to TRBJ1-5; 7 bases are a match to TRBD1. The trim removed 5 bases at V and 1 base at J, leaving 8 bases unmatched. Germline CDR1 reads LNHDA; CDR2 reads SQIVND (reference sequence). The CDR3 runs to 16 residues. This chain's CDR3 is CASSAPTGRSNQPQHF. CDR3 bases: TGTGCCAGTAGTGCTCCGACAGGGAGGAGCAATCAGCCCCAGCATTTT. The full variable domain, in which reference TRBV19 and TRBJ1-5 provide the parts outside the CDR3, is DGGITQSPKYLFRKEGQNVTLSCEQNLNHDAMYWYRQDPGQGLRLIYYSQIVNDFQKGDIAEGYSVSREKKESFPLTVTSAQKNPTAFYLCASSAPTGRSNQPQHFGDGTRLSIL.

V and J are TRBV5-4 and TRBJ2-2; 12 nucleotides match TRBD1. Germline V gene lookup returns CDR1 SGHNT and CDR2 YYREEE (reference sequence). The CDR3 runs 16 residues. Trimming at V came to 4 bases and at J to 4 bases, leaving 5 bases not matched to a gene. In nucleotides, the CDR3 is TGTGCCAGCAGCAGGGGACAGGGGGCGGTCACCGGGGAGCTGTTTTTT. This sequence encodes CASSRGQGAVTGELFF.

The rearrangement links TRBV5-4 to TRBJ1-2; the match to TRBD1 covers 8 bases. CDR3 length equals 15 residues. Germline V gene data show CDR1 as SGHNT and CDR2 as YYREEE (reference sequence). With V trimmed by 4 bases and J by 2 bases, 7 bases remained unmatched. CDR3: CASSPQGAVNYGYTF. In nucleotides, the CDR3 is TGTGCCAGCAGCCCGCAGGGGGCTGTAAACTATGGCTACACCTTC.

This clone was found a few times. CDR3 nucleotides: TGTGCCAGCAGCCAAGATCGTGGGGGAGTGGGAGAGACCCAGTACTTC. It encodes CASSQDRGGVGETQYF. The chain has TRBV4-2 and TRBJ2-5; D tentatively fits TRBD1 or TRBD2 (5 bases each). The CDR3 loop spans 16 amino acids. Germline CDR1 reads LGHNA; CDR2 reads YNFKEQ. Trimming removed 0 bases from V and 4 bases from J, with 15 bases in between.

This clone was picked up one time. This specimen includes other DNA sequences encoding the same CDR3. The rearrangement links TRBV7-3 to TRBJ2-3, with a tentative D call TRBD2 (6 bases). V was shortened by 5 bases and J by 2 bases, with 11 bases between the two germline ends. This CDR3 is built from 14 residues. Germline V gene data show CDR1 as SGHTA and CDR2 as FQGTGA. The CDR3 nucleotides are TGTGCCAGCAGCCCTGGGACTTCCACAGATACGCAGTATTTT. Amino acids: CASSPGTSTDTQYF.

The rearrangement links TRBV10-3 to TRBJ2-2, with TRBD1 identical over 7 bases. The CDR3 is 14 residues long. The J segment lost 3 bases and the V segment lost 6 bases, leaving 4 bases of the junction unmatched. Per the germline V gene, CDR1 is ENHRY and CDR2 is SYGVKD. Here the CDR3 reads CAIRETGYTGELFF. CDR3 DNA sequence: TGTGCCATCAGGGAGACAGGGTACACCGGGGAGCTGTTTTTT.

This clone was picked up a small number of times. The chain uses TRBV7-9 and TRBJ2-1; TRBD1 agrees at 7 bases. This CDR3 is built from 15 residues. Germline V gene lookup returns CDR1 SEHNR and CDR2 FQNEAQ (reference sequence). The V segment lost 5 bases and the J segment 10 bases; nucleotides outside the gene matches: 14. The CDR3 loop is CASSKTGANFREQFF. The CDR3 DNA follows: TGTGCCAGCAGCAAAACAGGGGCCAACTTTCGGGAGCAGTTCTTC.

This clone was observed a few times. Additional DNA sequences in this sample encode the identical CDR3. The rearrangement uses TRBV28 and TRBJ2-7; D might be TRBD2 (5 bases). Germline V gene lookup returns CDR1 MDHEN and CDR2 SYDVKM. V shed 3 bases and J shed 3 bases, with 6 bases lying between them. This CDR3 comprises 12 residues. The CDR3 DNA reads TGTGCCAGCAGTTTTGGGAGCTACGAGCAGTACTTC. Translating gives CASSFGSYEQYF.

This clone was counted between two and nine times. The rearrangement links TRBV5-4 to TRBJ2-2; possibly TRBD2 for D (5 bases). V was shortened by 4 bases and J by 7 bases, with 14 bases between the two germline ends. The CDR3 runs to 14 residues. Germline CDR1 SGHNT, CDR2 YYREEE (reference sequence). The CDR3 region is CASSLGGYGGELFF. The CDR3 DNA reads TGTGCCAGCAGCCTAGGCGGGTATGGCGGGGAGCTGTTTTTT. The whole variable domain, remainder taken from reference TRBV5-4 and TRBJ2-2, is ETGVTQSPTHLIKTRGQQVTLRCSSQSGHNTVSWYQQALGQGPQFIFQYYREEENGRGNFPPRFSGLQFPNYSSELNVNALELDDSALYLCASSLGGYGGELFFGEGSRLTVL.

This clone has just a few counts. The rearrangement links TRBV9 to TRBJ1-5; unclear D gene. Trimming took 1 base from V and 8 from J, leaving 10 bases between them. The CDR3 is 13 amino acids. Germline CDR1 reads SGDLS; CDR2 reads YYNGEE. DNA of the CDR3: TGTGCCAGCAGCGTAACTGAGTATGAGCCCCAGCATTTT. This gives the protein CASSVTEYEPQHF.

The chain recombines TRBV6-6 with TRBJ2-5, with TRBD1 identical over 7 bases. Per germline, CDR1 MNHNY and CDR2 SVGAGI (reference sequence). V trimming: 6 bases; J trimming: 5 bases; junction bases outside the gene matches: 6. The length of the CDR3 is 13 residues. The CDR3 spells CASRVTGVETQYF. The CDR3, as DNA: TGTGCCAGCAGGGTCACAGGGGTCGAGACCCAGTACTTC.

This chain links TRBV7-2 with TRBJ2-5, with D perhaps TRBD2 (6 bases). The CDR3 runs 16 residues. V was pared by 5 bases and J by 2 bases, with 18 bases between. CDR1 and CDR2 (germline): SGHTA, FQGNSA. CDR3 loop: CASSGIAVHPQETQYF. CDR3 in DNA: TGTGCCAGCAGCGGAATAGCGGTTCACCCTCAAGAGACCCAGTACTTC.

The sample holds a few counts of this clone. The CDR3 nucleotides read TGCGCCAGCAGCCAAGAATCCGGGAGGAGGAATGAGCAGTTCTTC. Protein sequence: CASSQESGRRNEQFF. The chain joins TRBV4-3 to TRBJ2-1; TRBD2 agrees at 7 bases. J gave up 7 bases and V 0 bases, and 6 bases lay outside the gene matches. Germline CDR1 LGHNA, CDR2 YSLEER. The CDR3 has 15 residues.